This record covers a single T cell receptor beta chain. Authors' analysis steps: Reference gene primer amplification yielded estimated nucleated cell counts. Sequencing used immunoSEQ multiplex PCR; TCRdb keeps in-frame clones, though not all of them. V and J calls and clone size come straight from that table; D and trimming were deduced from the DNA. The table includes tens of thousands of clones, about 72% detected once. The CDR3 spans 16 residues. Germline values: CDR1 MGHDK, CDR2 SYGVNS. The V gene lost 8 bases and the J gene lost 1 base, with 19 bases spanning the gap. The sample belongs to a study of blood T cell repertoires in COVID-19. Overall study: From the United States, Italy and Spain came samples of acute and convalescent COVID-19. Nucleic acid was either cDNA or gDNA, and it came from T cells, B-cell-depleted T cells, or PBMCs.

Material for sequencing was peripheral blood. The chain is built from TRBV25-1 and TRBJ2-3; maybe TRBD2 (6 bases). This sequence originates from a man between 65 and 85 years old with active or convalescent COVID-19. CDR3: CASSHRAWGGTDTQYF. The DNA of the CDR3 is TGTGCCAGCTCTCATCGCGCGTGGGGGGGCACAGATACGCAGTATTTT.